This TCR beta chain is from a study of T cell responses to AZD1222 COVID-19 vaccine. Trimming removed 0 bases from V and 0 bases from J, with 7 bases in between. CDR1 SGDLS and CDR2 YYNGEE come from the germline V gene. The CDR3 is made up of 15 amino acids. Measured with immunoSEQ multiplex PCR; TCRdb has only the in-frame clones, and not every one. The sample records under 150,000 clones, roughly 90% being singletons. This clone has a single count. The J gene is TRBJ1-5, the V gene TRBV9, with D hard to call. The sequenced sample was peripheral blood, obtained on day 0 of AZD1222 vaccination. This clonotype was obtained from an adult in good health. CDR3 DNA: TGTGCCAGCAGCGTAGACGGGGATAGCAATCAGCCCCAGCATTTT. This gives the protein CASSVDGDSNQPQHF.